This TCR beta chain came from a study of blood T cell repertoires in COVID-19. As for the study in general: Spain, Italy and the United States supplied samples that represented acute and convalescent COVID-19. T cells, B-cell-depleted T cells, or PBMCs provided the cDNA or gDNA that served as material.

V trimming: 3 bases; J trimming: 0 bases; junction bases outside the gene matches: 5. Per the germline V gene, CDR1 is LNHDA and CDR2 is SQIVND (reference sequence). The length of the CDR3 is 16 residues. Allocation to cohorts depended on clinical history reported by the participants. In the authors' methods: Quantification of nucleated cells was approximated via reference gene primer amplification. Profiling relied on immunoSEQ multiplex PCR, and the TCRdb table lists in-frame clones only, not all of them. V and J calls and clone size are copied from that table; D and trimming were computed from the DNA. The table records hundreds of thousands of clones, 70% to 90% of them present only once. This clone was seen a handful of times.

This rearrangement joins TRBV19 to TRBJ2-4, with TRBD1 matching over 7 bases. The clonotype comes from a woman in her 40s with acute COVID-19. The source material was PBMCs or T cells enriched from blood (not recorded which). The CDR3 region is CASSMTGLLAKNIQYF. In DNA form, the CDR3 reads TGTGCCAGTAGTATGACAGGGCTTTTAGCCAAAAACATTCAGTACTTC. Full variable domain (outside the CDR3, taken from reference TRBV19 and TRBJ2-4): DGGITQSPKYLFRKEGQNVTLSCEQNLNHDAMYWYRQDPGQGLRLIYYSQIVNDFQKGDIAEGYSVSREKKESFPLTVTSAQKNPTAFYLCASSMTGLLAKNIQYFGAGTRLSVL.